This TCR beta chain appears in the sequencing data of a study of type 1 and type 2 diabetes patients (dated by TCRdb to the mid-2010s). For context, the study as a whole: Recruited in China, the cohort was made up of 8 or 9 type 1 diabetes patients, four type 2 diabetes patients and about 6 nondiabetic controls. Across the study, CD4+ and CD8+ T cells were positively selected from PBMCs using CD4 or CD8 MicroBeads on MACS columns. Altogether, fewer than 20,000,000 paired-end reads were produced across the whole study. Comparing approximately 21-cycle and approximately 26-cycle amplification showed similar V gene usage, suggesting similar primer efficiencies and random PCR bias. Type 2 diabetes patients were used as a disease comparison group for the type 1 diabetes patients. Sequencing of the TCRbeta libraries was paired-end and was performed on Illumina HiSeq 2000 or MiSeq instruments. The study used high-throughput sequencing to profile TCRbeta repertoires and compare individuals with type 1 diabetes, type 2 diabetes and no diabetes.

This clonotype showed up just a few times. Its recognized antigen is unknown. Base qualities are missing; no much larger clone stands one base away. TCRdb names Illumina MiSeq as the instrument used. For TCRbeta CDR3 amplification, the template was genomic DNA taken from the sorted T cell subsets. The TCRbeta CDR3 region was amplified by multiplex PCR with 30 forward and 13 reverse primers. AMPure XP beads were used to purify the PCR products, after which a second roughly 26-cycle PCR added indices and adaptors. Before sequencing, the QIAquick Gel Extraction Kit was used to gel-purify the libraries. The study's processing was this. FLASH was used to merge the paired-end reads, and IgBLAST was used to align the reads to IMGT V, D and J germline references. After reads whose alignment identity to germline references fell below 70% were discarded, around 11 million reads remained study-wide. Following IMGT definitions, CDR3 boundaries, reading frame and productivity were assigned. A highly-expanded clone was defined as any clone making up 1% or more of reads, and normalized Shannon entropy served as the measure of diversity. Unpaired two-tailed t-tests were used to test for differences in Shannon entropy between groups. The raw public reads went through TCRdb reprocessing: fastp at Q25, MiXCR clone calling, in-frame beta chains kept. Rows with a matching CDR3 protein are joined into one entry that keeps the most common DNA and genes. TCRdb, rather than the study authors, made the V and J calls. This sample is represented by 250,000 to 300,000 distinct CDR3 sequences; more than 40% of them were singletons. The ten largest make up about an eighth of the sample.

The germline V gene gives CDR1 as SGHVS and CDR2 as FQNEAQ. The CDR3 starts with the cysteine, ends with the phenylalanine, and has 18 residues. Only CDR3 DNA remains: 54 bases, in frame from the first base. The trim is 5 bases for V and 7 bases for J, with a gap of 26 bases between the germline ends. Standard classification criteria for type 1 or type 2 diabetes were met by all diabetic patients, and glucose and C-peptide were assessed by WHO-recommended methods. Exclusion applied to any donor with other autoimmune diseases or infections within the previous four weeks. Approximately 9.7 milliliters of peripheral blood were drawn from each participant. PBMCs were isolated with LymphoPrep density separation. The research as a whole found: Because only a limited number of T2D and control samples were sequenced, some T1D-only HECs might also be present in more T2D or control samples. Type 2 diabetes and control samples had highly correlated V and J gene usage patterns, with the correlation between samples averaging roughly 0.97. Type 2 diabetes repertoires showed high diversity, significantly greater than type 1 diabetes repertoires in both CD4+ and CD8+ T cells. The study groups were not matched for age and gender, which could possibly have biased interpretation. Type 2 diabetes patients had few highly-expanded CD4+ clones, median one, accounting for a median roughly 3.7% of reads.

The TCR sequence derives from a man aged 18 to 29 with type 2 diabetes. Sequencing was carried out using peripheral blood mononuclear cells (PBMCs). The sequence joins TRBV7-8 to TRBJ1-4; the best D guess is TRBD1, with 5 bases matching. The encoded CDR3 is CASSQMRQGPGQGEKLFF. At the DNA level, the sequence is TGTGCCAGCAGCCAGATGCGCCAGGGTCCGGGGCAAGGTGAAAAACTGTTTTTT.